The 2 T cell receptor beta chains below come from one sample, sequenced in a study of identifying expanded T cells in peripheral blood. Assay used: immunoSEQ multiplex PCR; TCRdb lists only in-frame clones, some missing. The sample holds 100,000 to 150,000 clones; 80% to 90% are singletons and the top ten take around 8.4%. The sequenced sample was blood. These receptor sequences come from a person between 18 and 75 years old in good health.

The V gene is TRBV7-9, the J gene TRBJ1-1, with D possibly matching TRBD1 (5 bases). Germline V gives CDR1 SEHNR, CDR2 FQNEAQ (reference sequence). V lost 7 bases and J 1 base, leaving 16 bases between the germline ends. This CDR3 region has 15 residues. The CDR3 sequence: CASTPPGLSNTEAFF. CDR3 DNA: TGTGCCAGCACCCCCCCAGGGCTGTCGAACACTGAAGCTTTCTTT.

The chain joins TRBV19 to TRBJ2-1; 8 nucleotides agree with TRBD2. The CDR3 contains 14 residues. The trim removed 3 bases at V and 8 bases at J, leaving 6 bases unmatched. Germline V CDR1 and CDR2: LNHDA, SQIVND (reference sequence). CDR3 protein: CASSIGTRSYEQFF. The CDR3 region has the DNA TGTGCCAGTAGTATCGGGACTAGAAGTTATGAGCAGTTCTTC.